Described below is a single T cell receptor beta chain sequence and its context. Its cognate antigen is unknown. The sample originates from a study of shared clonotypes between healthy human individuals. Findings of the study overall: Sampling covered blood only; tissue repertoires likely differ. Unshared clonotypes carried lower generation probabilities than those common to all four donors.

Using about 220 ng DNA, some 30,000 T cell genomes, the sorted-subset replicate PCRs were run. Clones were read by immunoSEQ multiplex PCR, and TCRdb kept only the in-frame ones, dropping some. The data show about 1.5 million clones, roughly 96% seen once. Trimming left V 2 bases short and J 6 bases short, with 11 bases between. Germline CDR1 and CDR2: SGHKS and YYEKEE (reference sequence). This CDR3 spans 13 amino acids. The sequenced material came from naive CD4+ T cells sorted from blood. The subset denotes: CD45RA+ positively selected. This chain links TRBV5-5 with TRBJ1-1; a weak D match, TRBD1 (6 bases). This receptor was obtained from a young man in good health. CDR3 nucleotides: TGTGCCAGCAGCTTTGGGGGGGCGCCTGAAGCTTTCTTT. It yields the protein CASSFGGAPEAFF.